The T cell receptor (beta chain) described here comes from a study of monozygotic twins with inflammatory bowel disease (dated by TCRdb to the late 2010s). Some background on the complete study: A total of some 30 monozygotic twin pairs were included in the full study, comprising nine German pairs (four IBD-concordant, five IBD-discordant) and 19 IBD-discordant Danish pairs. Within discordant pairs, disease-associated traits were sought mainly by comparing IBD patients with their genetically identical healthy co-twins. Each individual had, on average, about 151 000 unique TCRalpha sequences and 181 000 unique TCRbeta sequences available for analysis.

Measured from the cysteine to the phenylalanine, the CDR3 is 11 residues long. The record lacks a DNA sequence. Based on the germline V gene, the CDR1 and CDR2 sequences are SGHRS and YFSETQ. The study at large found these results: A decrease in TCRbeta repertoire diversity, as measured by inverse Simpson index, was observed in IBD patients compared with their healthy co-twins. Different T cell subtypes could not be distinguished in the analysis. Compared with healthy twins, IBD patients shared fewer clonotypes with other individuals, and the difference was most pronounced in patients with signs of disease activity. No single strong signal or clonotype linked to IBD turned up in the results, so the idea that one exists was not supported. Because patients received different immunosuppressive treatments, the repertoires may have picked up extra background noise and variability between individuals. No difference in repertoire similarity was observed between concordant and discordant twins, possibly owing to limited statistical power.

From each donor, a 2.5 ml peripheral blood sample was drawn into PAXgene tubes and stored at -80 degrees C. Without any T cell sorting, total RNA was extracted from whole blood using the PAXgene blood miRNA kit on an automated QIAcube. Peripheral blood from monozygotic twin pairs concordant or discordant for inflammatory bowel disease was subjected to deep TCRalpha and TCRbeta repertoire profiling with unique molecular barcoding. Smoking habits were recorded for all twin pairs, with individuals classified as current, former or never smokers. To note about this clonotype: No antigen is known for it.

Library preparation was by 5' RACE. Each TCR library was prepared from roughly 3,800 ng of total RNA. For each sample, cDNA was synthesized in eight separate reactions using SMARTScribe reverse transcriptase. Unique molecular identifiers containing a 6-nucleotide sample barcode were introduced through template switching during cDNA synthesis. Amplification of TCRalpha and TCRbeta cDNA involved two nested PCRs of 16 and 9 cycles, and each PCR was followed by bead purification. Before amplification, the cDNA was treated with uracil DNA-glycosylase and purified using the QIAquick PCR purification kit. The second PCR was the step at which Illumina TruSeq-compatible adapters and sample-specific barcodes were added. TapeStation and Qubit were used to check library quality and concentration, and around 4.5 ng of each library went into the pool. Sequencing of pooled libraries was carried out on an Illumina HiSeq2500 single-index Rapid Run using 2 x 100 bp reads and custom sequencing primers. The authors' analysis ran thus. PCR and sequencing errors were corrected by UMI-based consensus assembly using MiGEC version 1.2.6. MiXCR version 2.1.1 was used to carry out V(D)J alignment, clonotype assembly and CDR3 extraction. Gene usage, clonotype sharing and MAIT/NKT TCR abundance were normalised by analysing the top 1000, 10 000 and 20 000 clonotypes per sample. After downsampling to 27 000 UMIs, diversity was calculated as the inverse Simpson index using the vegan R package. Paired Mann-Whitney U tests were applied to discordant twin pairs, with Benjamini-Hochberg correction for multiple testing. The reads underwent TCRdb reprocessing, giving one record for each CDR3 protein sequence and no DNA. The V and J calls shown here were made by TCRdb, not taken from the authors' results. The sample's records list roughly 200,000 distinct CDR3 sequences. The ten largest make up 1.5% to 2% of the sample.

Sequenced: blood. The sequence was collected from a human donor with ulcerative colitis or Crohn's disease, or a healthy co-twin of an affected twin (not recorded which). The chain uses TRBV5-1 and TRBJ2-5. The CDR3 in this case is CASSREETQYF.